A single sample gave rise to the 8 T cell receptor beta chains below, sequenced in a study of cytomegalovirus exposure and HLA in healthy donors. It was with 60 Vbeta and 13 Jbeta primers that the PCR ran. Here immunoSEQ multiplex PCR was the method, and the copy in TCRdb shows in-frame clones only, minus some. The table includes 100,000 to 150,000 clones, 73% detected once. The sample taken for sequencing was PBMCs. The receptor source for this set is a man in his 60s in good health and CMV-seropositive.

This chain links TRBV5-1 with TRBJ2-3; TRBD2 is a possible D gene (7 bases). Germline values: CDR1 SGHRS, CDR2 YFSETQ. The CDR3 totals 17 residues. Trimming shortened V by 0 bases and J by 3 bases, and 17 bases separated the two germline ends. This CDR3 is CASSLAATGGRTDTQYF. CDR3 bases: TGCGCCAGCAGCTTGGCCGCAACGGGGGGCCGAACAGATACGCAGTATTTT.

The CDR3 bases are TGTGCCAGTAGTATAACGGGTGAAAACACTGAAGCTTTCTTT. Translation gives CASSITGENTEAFF. The rearrangement joins TRBV19 to TRBJ1-1; D is ambiguous. Germline values: CDR1 LNHDA, CDR2 SQIVND (reference sequence). The length of the CDR3 is 14 residues. V lost 2 bases, J lost 2 bases, and 9 bases lay in between.

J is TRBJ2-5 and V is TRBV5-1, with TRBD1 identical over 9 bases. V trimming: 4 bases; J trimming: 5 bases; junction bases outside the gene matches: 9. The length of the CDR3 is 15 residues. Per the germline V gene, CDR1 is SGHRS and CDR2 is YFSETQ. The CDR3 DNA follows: TGCGCCAGCAGCCCAGGACAGGGGTCAGGGGAGACCCAGTACTTC. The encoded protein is CASSPGQGSGETQYF. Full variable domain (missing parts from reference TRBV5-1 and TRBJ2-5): KAGVTQTPRYLIKTRGQQVTLSCSPISGHRSVSWYQQTPGQGLQFLFEYFSETQRNKGNFPGRFSGRQFSNSRSEMNVSTLELGDSALYLCASSPGQGSGETQYFGPGTRLLVL.

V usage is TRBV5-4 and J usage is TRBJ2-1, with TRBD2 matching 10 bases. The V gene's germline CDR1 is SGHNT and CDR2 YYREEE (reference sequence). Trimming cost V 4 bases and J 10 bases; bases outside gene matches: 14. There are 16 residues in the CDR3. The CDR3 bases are TGTGCCAGCAGCCGGGGACCGCTAGCGGGGGCCGGGGAGCAGTTCTTC. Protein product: CASSRGPLAGAGEQFF.

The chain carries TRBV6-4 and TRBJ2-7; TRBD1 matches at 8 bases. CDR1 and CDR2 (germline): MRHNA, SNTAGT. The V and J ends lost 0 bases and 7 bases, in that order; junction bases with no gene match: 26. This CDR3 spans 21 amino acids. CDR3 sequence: CASSDSRIGRGLPVYVGEQYF. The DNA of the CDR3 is TGTGCCAGCAGTGACTCCCGTATAGGCAGGGGGCTTCCGGTCTACGTGGGGGAGCAGTACTTC.

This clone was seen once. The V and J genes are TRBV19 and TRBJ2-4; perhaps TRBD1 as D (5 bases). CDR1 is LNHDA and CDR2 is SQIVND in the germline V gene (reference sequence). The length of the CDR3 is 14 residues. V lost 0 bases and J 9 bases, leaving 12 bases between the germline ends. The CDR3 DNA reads TGTGCCAGTAGTATAGAAGGGGCTAGGGGCATTCAGTACTTC. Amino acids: CASSIEGARGIQYF.

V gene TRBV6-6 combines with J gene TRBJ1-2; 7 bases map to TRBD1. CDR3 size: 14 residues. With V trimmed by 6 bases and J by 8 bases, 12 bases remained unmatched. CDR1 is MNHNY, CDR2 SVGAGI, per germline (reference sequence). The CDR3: CASSPLIQGGGYTF. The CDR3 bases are TGTGCCAGCAGCCCCTTAATCCAAGGGGGCGGCTACACCTTC.

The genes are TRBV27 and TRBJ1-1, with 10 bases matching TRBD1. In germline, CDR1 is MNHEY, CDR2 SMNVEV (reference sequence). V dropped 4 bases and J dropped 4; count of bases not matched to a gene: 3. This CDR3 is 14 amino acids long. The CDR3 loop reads CASSSGTGATEAFF. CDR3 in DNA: TGTGCCAGCAGTTCCGGGACAGGGGCCACTGAAGCTTTCTTT.